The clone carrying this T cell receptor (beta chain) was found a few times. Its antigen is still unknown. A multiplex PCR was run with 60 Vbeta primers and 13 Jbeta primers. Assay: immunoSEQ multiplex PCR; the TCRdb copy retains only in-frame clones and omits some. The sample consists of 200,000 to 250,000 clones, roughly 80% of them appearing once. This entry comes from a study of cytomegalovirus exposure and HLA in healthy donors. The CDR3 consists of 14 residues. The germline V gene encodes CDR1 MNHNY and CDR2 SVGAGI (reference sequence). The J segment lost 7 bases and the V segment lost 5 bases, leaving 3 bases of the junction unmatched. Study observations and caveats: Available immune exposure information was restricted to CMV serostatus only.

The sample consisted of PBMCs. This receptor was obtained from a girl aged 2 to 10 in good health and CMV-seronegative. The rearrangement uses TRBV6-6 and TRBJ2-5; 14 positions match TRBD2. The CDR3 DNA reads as TGTGCCAGCAGTAGACTAGCGGGGGGGCGGACCCAGTACTTC. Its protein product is CASSRLAGGRTQYF.